This paragraph covers one T cell receptor (beta chain) sequence. Its target antigen remains unknown. No clone much larger than this one lies a single base away; base qualities are absent. Reading the germline V gene (reference sequence) gives CDR1 GTSNPN and CDR2 SVGIG. The CDR3 covers 15 residues, taking in both the cysteine and the phenylalanine. Only the CDR3 part of the read is kept: 45 bases, read in frame from the first base. The germline V end is reduced by 0 bases and the J end by 2 bases; junction bases left unmatched: 4. The entire amount of isolated RNA was reverse transcribed using the High Capacity cDNA Reverse Transcription Kit, so the sequenced TCRB transcripts were expressed ones. Deep immunoSEQ sequencing was performed on naive, central memory and regulatory T cell samples, with an average of roughly 3.3 million total reads per sample. Sorted cells were lysed in RLT buffer, and RNA was extracted using DNase-treated RNeasy Micro or Mini kits according to cell number. Each cell subset was processed separately to prevent cross-contamination, with patient and healthy donor samples processed together. The immunoSEQ multiplex PCR was used to amplify TCRB sequences from cDNA, yielding 87-bp fragments that span the CDR3 region. Amplicons were sequenced on the Illumina HiSeq platform. Per the source publication's procedure: Synthetic template baselines were used to correct PCR bias computationally, reads within Hamming distance 2 were collapsed together, and singletons that could not be merged were discarded. Reads were aligned against IMGT to assign V, D and J genes, CDR3 length and insertions or deletions at six rearrangement sites. Clonotype counts were normalized to sorted cell number within each subset before computing true diversity and Gini coefficients with the tcR R package. The overlap coefficient, calculated on TCRB nucleotide sequences, was used to quantify repertoire sharing. As a proxy for the pre-selection repertoire, out-of-frame TCRB sequences from naive cells were analyzed. The source is immuneACCESS, and TCRdb retained only in-frame sequences with V and J called. Part of the clones is not carried over; for the studies checked, unresolved V genes explain less than half of this, and the remainder is unexplained. That table supplies the V and J calls and clone size; D and trimming were determined from the DNA. For this sample there are 150,000 to 200,000 clones; 63% appear just once. Roughly 0.092% of the sample is taken by the ten largest.

The source of the sample is a study of beta chain features in type 1 diabetes listed by TCRdb under 2018. Regarding the complete study: Mean age, gender distribution, total cell number and subset yield were not different between patients and healthy donors. A total of 107,917,701 sorted cells were examined across all samples, and the number of cells per subset was strongly correlated with RNA yield. Naive and central memory subsets were obtained from all 28 donors, but regulatory and stem cell-like memory subsets were isolated from only 8 patients and roughly 8 healthy donors. In the study, TCRB repertoires of sorted circulating CD4+ T cell subsets from recently diagnosed type 1 diabetes patients were compared with those of matched healthy donors. The research as a whole found: Type 1 diabetes patients showed a moderate but significant shortening of TCRB CDR3 length in all four CD4+ subsets. Because cDNA rather than genomic DNA was sequenced, highly expressing activated cells could have been over-represented, although no difference in activation and CD3 levels was found between groups. Naive, central memory and regulatory TCRB repertoires appeared more similar among patients than among healthy donors. Because the HLA sub-analyses included only small numbers of individuals, any influence of HLA type on TCRB rearrangement was left unresolved. Shorter templates might be favored by PCR, yet because patient and control samples were amplified and corrected together, any such skew would affect both groups equally. At VDJ recombination sites, type 1 diabetes patients had fewer insertions and more deleted nucleotides, which implies abnormalities in thymic rearrangement.

A single peripheral blood draw of around 120 mL on average was collected from each donor into heparinised tubes. A BD FACSAria II and a panel including CD45RO, CCR7, CD25, CD127, CD95 and CD27 were used to sort naive, central memory, regulatory and stem cell-like memory CD4+ T cells. Every sorted population had a purity above 95%. PBMCs were separated immediately by Lymphoprep density gradient centrifugation and were stained directly, without being cultured. Samples were stained and sorted in pairs, with one healthy donor and one patient per experiment, so that batch effects were minimized. The sequence joins TRBV30 to TRBJ1-5, with 7 junctional bases fitting TRBD1. The sample taken for sequencing was naive CD4+ T cells from blood. Explained via the paper, the cell subset or site label denotes: true naive CD4+ T cells. The TCR originated in a man younger than 40 with type 1 diabetes. The DNA sequence is as follows: TGTGCCTGGAGTGTGCTCAGGGGGGGCAATCAGCCCCAGCATTTT. Its product reads: CAWSVLRGGNQPQHF.